This TCR beta chain was captured in a study of T cells in localized non-small cell lung cancer (TCRdb year 2020). General notes on the study: T cell repertoires of a few hundred early-stage NSCLC patients were analyzed, with tumors being compared against uninvolved tumor-adjacent lungs. A mean age of around 69 years was recorded for the NSCLC patients, of whom more than 120 were male and 95 to 110 were female. The cohort comprised a few hundred treatment-naïve NSCLC patients with resected, localized lung tumors. What the research found in general, with its limitations: Of the top 100 tumor clones, a median of around 57 were detected in paired uninvolved adjacent lung; under 30 were also among that lung's top 100. Uninvolved tumor-adjacent lung showed the highest T cell clonality, higher than tumor, which suggests more focused antigenic responses in the adjacent lung. Because the study design was exploratory, TCR variables were selected using unadjusted p-values without false-discovery rate correction. Longer overall survival was associated with higher blood T cell density, whereas shorter survival was associated with higher adjacent-lung clonality. Multi-region tumor sequencing was not performed, so intratumor heterogeneity could not be excluded.

The cysteine opens and the phenylalanine closes a CDR3 of 14 amino acids. The only DNA kept is the CDR3, 42 bases in frame from the first base. Per the germline V gene, LGHNT is the CDR1 and FRNRAP is the CDR2. The V and J ends are trimmed by 1 base and 8 bases, leaving 14 bases between them. TCR beta CDR3 regions were sequenced from DNA using the immunoSEQ Assay. Regarding the original processing steps: To compute T cell density, TCR beta template counts were normalized to usable DNA, which was estimated by amplifying housekeeping genes. Richness was estimated using the preseqR package, with extrapolation to 400,000 templates for PBMC samples and to 120,000 templates for tissue samples. Clonality was defined by subtracting Pielou's evenness from one. Differential abundance testing on productive amino-acid clonotypes, with a minimum total count of 5 and an alpha of 0.1, was used to identify tissue-enriched TCRs. Repertoire overlap between compartments was quantified with the Jaccard Index and Morisita Overlap Index. TCR beta CDR3s were clustered by GLIPH together with public tetramer-defined viral CDR3s, and at least three viral sequences plus V-gene enrichment were required for viral motifs. In TCRdb, the immuneACCESS table is reduced to in-frame sequences with V and J assigned. These tables do not hold every clone; where another copy was compared, an unresolved V gene accounts for under half, and the others remain unexplained. V, J and clone size were drawn from that table, and D and trimming were deduced from the DNA. This sample gives 50,000 to 55,000 clones in total; approximately 88% of them show up just once. Roughly a sixth of the sample is held by the ten biggest clonotypes.

Turning to this clone: This receptor's antigen is unknown. No much larger clone exists at a distance of one base, and base qualities are not known.

At diagnosis, peripheral blood, uninvolved tumor-adjacent lung and tumor were collected and stored as a combination of fresh-frozen and FFPE material. For TCR repertoire profiling, blood samples were analyzed in the form of peripheral blood mononuclear cells. Sequenced material: peripheral blood mononuclear cells, taken before any cancer treatment. Recombination linked TRBV12-5 to TRBJ1-2, with no confident D gene call. This TCR derives from a man between 40 and 75 years old with stage III lung adenocarcinoma. CDR3 loop: CASGLDPNLGGYTF. The DNA sequence is given as TGTGCTAGTGGTTTGGATCCGAACCTAGGAGGCTACACCTTC.